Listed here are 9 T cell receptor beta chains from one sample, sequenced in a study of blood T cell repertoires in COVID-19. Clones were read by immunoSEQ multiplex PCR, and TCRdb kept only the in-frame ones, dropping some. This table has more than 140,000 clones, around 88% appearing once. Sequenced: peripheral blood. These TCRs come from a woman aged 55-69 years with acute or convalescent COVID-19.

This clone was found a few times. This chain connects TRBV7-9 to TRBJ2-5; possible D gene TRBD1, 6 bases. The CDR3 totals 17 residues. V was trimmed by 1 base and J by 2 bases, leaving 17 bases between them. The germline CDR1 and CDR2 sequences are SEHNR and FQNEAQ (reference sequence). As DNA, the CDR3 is TGTGCCAGCAGCTTAGGCTCTACAGGGAGATATCAAGAGACCCAGTACTTC. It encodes CASSLGSTGRYQETQYF.

Here the CDR3 DNA reads TGTGCCAGCTCACCACCGGGGACATCCAAAAACATTCAGTACTTC. Protein product: CASSPPGTSKNIQYF. The rearrangement joins TRBV18 to TRBJ2-4; possibly TRBD1 for D (6 bases). The CDR3 extends over 15 amino acids. V lost 0 bases to trimming and J lost 2 bases, with 8 bases between them. The germline gives CDR1 KGHSH, CDR2 LQKENI.

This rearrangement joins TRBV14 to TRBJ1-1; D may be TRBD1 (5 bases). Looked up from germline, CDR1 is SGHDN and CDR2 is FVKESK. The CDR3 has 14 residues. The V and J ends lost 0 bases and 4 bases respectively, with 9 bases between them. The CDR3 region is CASSQDGGGTEAFF. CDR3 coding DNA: TGTGCCAGCAGCCAAGACGGGGGAGGCACTGAAGCTTTCTTT.

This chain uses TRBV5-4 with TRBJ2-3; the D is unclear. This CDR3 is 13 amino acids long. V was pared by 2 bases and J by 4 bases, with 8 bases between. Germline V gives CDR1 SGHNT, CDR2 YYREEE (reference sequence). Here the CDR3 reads CASSFFSADTQYF. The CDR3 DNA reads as TGTGCCAGCAGCTTCTTCAGCGCAGATACGCAGTATTTT.

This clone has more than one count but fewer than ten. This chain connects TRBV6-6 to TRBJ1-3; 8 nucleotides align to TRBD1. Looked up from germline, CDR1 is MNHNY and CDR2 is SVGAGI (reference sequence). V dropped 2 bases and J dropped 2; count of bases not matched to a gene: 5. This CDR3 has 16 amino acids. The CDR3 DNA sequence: TGTGCCAGCAGTTACACCCAGGGGGCAACTGGAAACACCATATATTTT. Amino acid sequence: CASSYTQGATGNTIYF.

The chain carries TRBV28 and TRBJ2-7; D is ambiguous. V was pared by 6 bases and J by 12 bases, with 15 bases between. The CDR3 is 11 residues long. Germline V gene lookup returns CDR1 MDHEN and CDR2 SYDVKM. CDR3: CASRAGLPLYF. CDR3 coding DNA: TGTGCCAGCAGGGCTGGGCTCCCCCTGTACTTC.

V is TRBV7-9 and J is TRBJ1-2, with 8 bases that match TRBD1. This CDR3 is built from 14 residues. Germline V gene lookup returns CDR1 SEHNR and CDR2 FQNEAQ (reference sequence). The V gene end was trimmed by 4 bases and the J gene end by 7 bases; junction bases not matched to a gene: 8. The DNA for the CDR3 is TGTGCCAGCAGCTCGATAAACAGGGGGAGTGGCTACACCTTC. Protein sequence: CASSSINRGSGYTF.

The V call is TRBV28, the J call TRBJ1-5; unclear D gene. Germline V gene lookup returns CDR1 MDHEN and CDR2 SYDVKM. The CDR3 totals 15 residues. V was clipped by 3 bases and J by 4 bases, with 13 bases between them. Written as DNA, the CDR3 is TGTGCCAGCAGTTTTCCCCAGGCCCCTAATCAGCCCCAGCATTTT. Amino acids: CASSFPQAPNQPQHF.

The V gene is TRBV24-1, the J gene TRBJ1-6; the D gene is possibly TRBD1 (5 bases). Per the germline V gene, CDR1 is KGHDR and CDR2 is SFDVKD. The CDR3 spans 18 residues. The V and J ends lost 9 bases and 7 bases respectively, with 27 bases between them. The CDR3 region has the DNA TGTGCCACCGATTTCCGCCCGTGGACACGGTATTACAATTCACCCCTCCACTTT. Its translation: CATDFRPWTRYYNSPLHF.